This is a list of T cell receptor beta chains from one sample in a study of response to subunit inactivated influenza vaccine. Via MiXCR, TCRdb re-called the RT-PCR reads, giving one row per CDR3 protein. This table has about 190,000 distinct CDR3 sequences, around an eighth appearing once. Sequences were derived from CD8+ T cells sorted from PBMCs, sampled 4 to 6 days after vaccination. The receptors were sampled from a man in his fifties who received an inactivated influenza vaccine. The CDR3 runs from the conserved cysteine through the conserved F or W. Each record gives: CDR3 length, J gene, clone size, V gene, D gene, CDR3 protein, CDR3 DNA. A D gene is named only where the DNA matches it firmly. Clone size is not always given. Where it is, it says once, few, many or a class for expanded clones.

cdr3_length: 17; j_call: TRBJ2-1; clone_size: .; v_call: TRBV6-1; d_call: .; cdr3_aa: CASYSKNRPSSYNEQFF; cdr3_nt: TGTGCCAGTTACTCGAAAAATCGACCTAGCTCCTACAATGAGCAGTTCTTC
cdr3_length: 14; j_call: TRBJ1-1; clone_size: .; v_call: TRBV12-3/TRBV12-4; d_call: .; cdr3_aa: CASSLTDRNTEAFF; cdr3_nt: TGTGCCAGCAGTTTAACGGACAGGAACACTGAAGCTTTCTTT
cdr3_length: 18; j_call: TRBJ2-4; clone_size: .; v_call: TRBV6-2/TRBV6-3; d_call: .; cdr3_aa: CASSYSIDGSLAKNIQYF; cdr3_nt: TGTGCCAGCAGTTACTCGATTGACGGGAGCCTTGCCAAAAACATTCAGTACTTC
cdr3_length: 16; j_call: TRBJ2-1; clone_size: few; v_call: TRBV24-1; d_call: .; cdr3_aa: CATSDLKGATYNEQFF; cdr3_nt: TGTGCCACCAGTGATTTGAAAGGGGCAACCTACAATGAGCAGTTCTTC
cdr3_length: 17; j_call: TRBJ2-1; clone_size: .; v_call: TRBV18; d_call: TRBD2; cdr3_aa: CASSLRTSGISYNEQFF; cdr3_nt: TGTGCCAGCTCACTCCGGACTAGCGGGATCTCCTACAATGAGCAGTTCTTC
cdr3_length: 15; j_call: TRBJ2-2; clone_size: .; v_call: TRBV2; d_call: TRBD2; cdr3_aa: CASSRLAGGTGELFF; cdr3_nt: TGTGCCAGCAGCCGACTAGCGGGAGGGACCGGGGAGCTGTTTTTT
cdr3_length: 11; j_call: TRBJ2-1; clone_size: .; v_call: TRBV7-2; d_call: TRBD1; cdr3_aa: CASSLGTGGIF; cdr3_nt: TGTGCCAGCAGCTTAGGGACAGGGGGAATCTTC
cdr3_length: 14; j_call: TRBJ2-5; clone_size: .; v_call: TRBV28; d_call: .; cdr3_aa: CASSLEYRERPQYF; cdr3_nt: TGTGCCAGCAGTTTAGAATATCGAGAGAGACCCCAGTACTTC
cdr3_length: 14; j_call: TRBJ2-3; clone_size: few; v_call: TRBV6-5; d_call: .; cdr3_aa: CASSYRGGTVTQYF; cdr3_nt: TGTGCCAGCAGTTACCGGGGCGGGACCGTTACGCAGTATTTT
cdr3_length: 15; j_call: TRBJ2-7; clone_size: .; v_call: TRBV11-2; d_call: .; cdr3_aa: CASSLGTQTGYEQYF; cdr3_nt: TGTGCCAGCAGCTTAGGCACCCAAACCGGTTACGAGCAGTACTTC
cdr3_length: 14; j_call: TRBJ2-7; clone_size: many; v_call: TRBV12-3/TRBV12-4; d_call: TRBD1; cdr3_aa: CASSFRQGSYEQYF; cdr3_nt: TGTGCCAGCAGTTTCCGACAGGGGTCCTACGAGCAGTACTTC
cdr3_length: 13; j_call: TRBJ1-4; clone_size: .; v_call: TRBV6-2/TRBV6-3; d_call: .; cdr3_aa: CASMEYGNEKLFF; cdr3_nt: TGTGCCAGCATGGAGTACGGTAATGAAAAACTGTTTTTT
cdr3_length: 13; j_call: TRBJ2-7; clone_size: few; v_call: TRBV18; d_call: TRBD1; cdr3_aa: CASSRRTGNEQYF; cdr3_nt: TGTGCCAGCTCACGCCGGACAGGGAACGAGCAGTACTTC
cdr3_length: 15; j_call: TRBJ2-7; clone_size: .; v_call: TRBV4-3; d_call: .; cdr3_aa: CASSQVIGTTYEQYF; cdr3_nt: TGCGCCAGCAGCCAAGTTATAGGGACAACCTACGAGCAGTACTTC
cdr3_length: 13; j_call: TRBJ2-6; clone_size: .; v_call: TRBV2; d_call: .; cdr3_aa: CASIRVGANVLTF; cdr3_nt: TGTGCCAGCATCCGGGTTGGGGCCAACGTCCTGACTTTC
cdr3_length: 18; j_call: TRBJ2-7; clone_size: few; v_call: TRBV4-1; d_call: .; cdr3_aa: CASSQSTSISLAAPEQYF; cdr3_nt: TGCGCCAGCAGCCAGTCCACCTCTATCTCCCTTGCCGCGCCCGAGCAGTACTTC
cdr3_length: 15; j_call: TRBJ2-7; clone_size: few; v_call: TRBV20-1; d_call: .; cdr3_aa: CSAPSTASAIYEQYF; cdr3_nt: TGCAGTGCTCCCAGCACCGCCTCCGCGATCTACGAGCAGTACTTC
cdr3_length: 14; j_call: TRBJ1-5; clone_size: .; v_call: TRBV27; d_call: .; cdr3_aa: CASSLFVHNQPQHF; cdr3_nt: TGTGCCAGCAGTTTATTCGTACATAATCAGCCCCAGCATTTT